The 25 T cell receptor beta chains below were found in one sample sequenced in a study of shared clonotypes between healthy human individuals. Selected positively for CCR7 and CD45RO-negative, naive CD8 cells excluded terminally differentiated effector memory CD45RA+ cells. Generated by immunoSEQ multiplex PCR, the TCRdb table keeps only in-frame clones and is missing some. The table has about 2,200,000 clones, roughly 91% seen once. Sequencing used naive CD8+ T cells from PBMCs. Receptors originate from a man aged 18-30 years in good health. Some clones in this sample may be carry-over from other donors' samples.

The chain has TRBV19 and TRBJ1-2; the D gene is possibly TRBD1 (5 bases). The CDR3 covers 16 residues. Germline-derived CDR1 and CDR2 are LNHDA and SQIVND (reference sequence). The V end lost 5 bases, the J end lost 4 bases, and 20 bases lay between the germline ends. The CDR3 loop reads CASSPTTAPPFYGYTF. CDR3 coding DNA: TGTGCCAGTAGTCCCACGACAGCCCCTCCTTTCTATGGCTACACCTTC.

This chain uses TRBV19 with TRBJ2-1; maybe TRBD2 (5 bases). V lost 1 base and J 2 bases, leaving 9 bases between the germline ends. This CDR3 has 15 amino acids. CDR1 LNHDA and CDR2 SQIVND come from the germline V gene (reference sequence). This CDR3 is CASSIAGAAYNEQFF. The CDR3 DNA sequence: TGTGCCAGTAGTATAGCTGGAGCGGCCTACAATGAGCAGTTCTTC.

The J gene is TRBJ2-1, the V gene TRBV6-6; 8 nucleotides match TRBD2. Germline CDR1 and CDR2: MNHNY and SVGAGI (reference sequence). The CDR3 is 14 residues long. V gave up 4 bases and J gave up 3 bases; unmatched junction bases: 2. Here the CDR3 reads CASSSLADYNEQFF. For the CDR3, the DNA is TGTGCCAGCAGTTCACTAGCGGACTACAATGAGCAGTTCTTC.

This clone was observed a single time. This rearrangement joins TRBV28 to TRBJ2-7, with a possible D match to TRBD2 (5 bases). The germline V gene encodes CDR1 MDHEN and CDR2 SYDVKM. Trimming stripped 3 bases from V and 2 bases from J, with 17 bases between. This CDR3 has 16 residues. In DNA, the CDR3 is TGTGCCAGCAGTTTTTCCCTTCGAGAAGCGGCCTACGAGCAGTACTTC. Translation: CASSFSLREAAYEQYF.

This chain connects TRBV9 to TRBJ2-1; 11 positions agree with TRBD2. Trimming took 4 bases from V and 7 from J; bases not matched to a gene: 4. The CDR3 sequence is 14 residues long. Germline V gene sequence: CDR1 SGDLS, CDR2 YYNGEE. The CDR3 sequence is CASSTSGSGNEQFF. In nucleotides, the CDR3 is TGTGCCAGCAGCACTAGCGGGAGTGGTAATGAGCAGTTCTTC.

This rearrangement joins TRBV27 to TRBJ2-1, with D uncertain. The V end was cut by 5 bases, the J end by 7 bases, with 12 bases between. Germline assignment: CDR1 MNHEY and CDR2 SMNVEV (reference sequence). CDR3 size: 13 residues. The CDR3 is CASSPTLDNEQFF. CDR3 in DNA: TGTGCCAGCAGTCCGACGTTGGATAATGAGCAGTTCTTC.

This rearrangement joins TRBV19 to TRBJ2-1; 14 positions match TRBD2. Trimming took 5 bases from V and 1 from J; bases not matched to a gene: 10. CDR1 and CDR2 from the germline V gene are LNHDA and SQIVND (reference sequence). CDR3 length equals 19 residues. This chain's CDR3 is CASSRWGTSGSTSYNEQFF. The CDR3 nucleotides read TGTGCCAGTAGTCGGTGGGGGACTAGCGGGAGTACGTCCTACAATGAGCAGTTCTTC.

The V and J genes are TRBV18 and TRBJ2-7, with D possibly being TRBD1 or TRBD2 (5 bases each). Trimming shortened V by 6 bases and J by 3 bases, and 18 bases separated the two germline ends. This CDR3 is built from 15 residues. The germline V gene has CDR1 KGHSH and CDR2 LQKENI. CDR3 nucleotides: TGTGCCAGCTCCAGCTACCGGGACCCAGACTACGAGCAGTACTTC. Encoded protein: CASSSYRDPDYEQYF. The full variable domain, its missing parts supplied by reference TRBV18 and TRBJ2-7, is NAGVMQNPRHLVRRRGQEARLRCSPMKGHSHVYWYRQLPEEGLKFMVYLQKENIIDESGMPKERFSAEFPKEGPSILRIQQVVRGDSAAYFCASSSYRDPDYEQYFGPGTRLTVT.

The V call is TRBV27, the J call TRBJ1-1; 7 bases are shared with TRBD1. Losses at the gene ends were 2 bases for V and 7 bases for J; bases not matched to a gene: 7. This CDR3 contains 14 residues. The germline CDR1 and CDR2 sequences are MNHEY and SMNVEV (reference sequence). In DNA form, the CDR3 reads TGTGCCAGCAGTTTAACCCGGACAGGTCTTGAAGCTTTCTTT. This gives the protein CASSLTRTGLEAFF.

Turning to this clone: Other DNA sequences of this sample code for an identical CDR3. This chain joins TRBV27 and TRBJ1-2, with D unresolved. V was shortened by 3 bases and J by 4 bases, with 9 bases between the two germline ends. This CDR3 contains 13 residues. CDR1 MNHEY and CDR2 SMNVEV come from the germline V gene (reference sequence). The CDR3 reads CASSFGRTYGYTF. CDR3 in DNA: TGTGCCAGCAGTTTCGGACGGACCTATGGCTACACCTTC.

The chain carries TRBV6-5 and TRBJ2-2; 11 nucleotides agree with TRBD2. The V segment lost 4 bases and the J segment 6 bases; nucleotides outside the gene matches: 4. CDR1 MNHEY and CDR2 SVGAGI come from the germline V gene. The CDR3 has 15 residues. The DNA for the CDR3 is TGTGCCAGCAGTTTTAGCGGGAGGGGCGCCGGGGAGCTGTTTTTT. This translates into CASSFSGRGAGELFF.

This clone was recorded once. The chain employs TRBV27 and TRBJ2-7; either TRBD1 or TRBD2 may fit D (5 bases each). Germline V gives CDR1 MNHEY, CDR2 SMNVEV (reference sequence). The V end was cut by 6 bases, the J end by 1 base, with 22 bases between. This CDR3 contains 17 residues. DNA for the CDR3: TGTGCCAGCAGGATTGGCCTGGGACGGAACCGATCCTACGAGCAGTACTTC. The encoded protein is CASRIGLGRNRSYEQYF.

The rearrangement uses TRBV12-2 and TRBJ2-1; TRBD1 is taken as the D call from the table, unchecked against the DNA. TRBV12-2 is a pseudogene. CDR3 size: 15 residues. The CDR3 nucleotides read TGTGCAAGTCGCCAGGACAGGTACCTCTACAATGAGCAGTTCTTC. This translates into CASRQDRYLYNEQFF.

The rearrangement uses TRBV9 and TRBJ2-2, with 8 bases fitting TRBD1. In germline, CDR1 is SGDLS, CDR2 YYNGEE. The CDR3 totals 15 residues. J gave up 4 bases and V 2 bases, and 4 bases lay outside the gene matches. The CDR3 spells CASSVGTGGTGELFF. CDR3 sequence (DNA): TGTGCCAGCAGCGTCGGGACAGGCGGCACCGGGGAGCTGTTTTTT.

The chain joins TRBV4-1 to TRBJ1-2; TRBD1 agrees at 8 bases. The CDR3 runs 15 residues. Per the germline V gene, CDR1 is MGHRA and CDR2 is YSYEKL. Germline trimming cut 7 bases from V and 3 bases from J; bases unmatched to any gene: 10. CDR3 DNA sequence: TGCGCCAGCACCTCACGGACAGGGCAATACTATGGCTACACCTTC. Translated, it gives CASTSRTGQYYGYTF.

J is TRBJ1-1 and V is TRBV7-2, with a tentative D call TRBD1 (5 bases). This CDR3 spans 15 amino acids. Germline V gene lookup returns CDR1 SGHTA and CDR2 FQGNSA. Deletions cut 2 bases from V and 1 base from J, with 11 bases between. For the CDR3, the DNA is TGTGCCAGCAGCTTATTCGACAGATCGAACACTGAAGCTTTCTTT. This encodes CASSLFDRSNTEAFF.

The chain combines TRBV27 with TRBJ1-2; D is undetermined. CDR3 size: 15 residues. Trimming took off 2 bases at V and 2 bases at J, with 12 bases between the two ends. The V gene's germline CDR1 is MNHEY and CDR2 SMNVEV (reference sequence). In nucleotides, the CDR3 is TGTGCCAGCAGTTTAACGAGGACGGGGAACTATGGCTACACCTTC. This translates into CASSLTRTGNYGYTF.

The J gene is TRBJ2-7, the V gene TRBV6-5, with 8 bases lining up with TRBD1. The CDR3 runs to 13 residues. Looked up from germline, CDR1 is MNHEY and CDR2 is SVGAGI. Losses at the gene ends were 6 bases for V and 5 bases for J; bases not matched to a gene: 6. Written as DNA, the CDR3 is TGTGCCAGCAGCCGGACAGGGTTCAACGAGCAGTACTTC. Protein product: CASSRTGFNEQYF.

The rearrangement links TRBV13 to TRBJ2-7; 9 bases line up with TRBD2. The CDR3 contains 13 residues. Germline trimming cut 5 bases from V and 4 bases from J; bases unmatched to any gene: 3. The germline V gene encodes CDR1 PRHDT and CDR2 FYEKMQ (reference sequence). The CDR3 nucleotides are TGTGCCAGCAGCAATAGCGGGAGTTACGAGCAGTACTTC. Protein: CASSNSGSYEQYF. The whole variable domain, filled in from reference TRBV13 and TRBJ2-7, reads AAGVIQSPRHLIKEKRETATLKCYPIPRHDTVYWYQQGPGQDPQFLISFYEKMQSDKGSIPDRFSAQQFSDYHSELNMSSLELGDSALYFCASSNSGSYEQYFGPGTRLTVT.

The chain uses TRBV7-8 and TRBJ2-7; the D call may be TRBD1 or TRBD2 (5 bases each). The CDR3 is made up of 14 amino acids. Trimming left V 5 bases short and J 2 bases short, with 13 bases between. Germline CDR1 SGHVS, CDR2 FQNEAQ. CDR3 in DNA: TGTGCCAGCAGCACCCGGGACGGCCCCTACGAGCAGTACTTC. This encodes CASSTRDGPYEQYF.

The V gene is TRBV11-2, the J gene TRBJ1-1; D is ambiguous. This CDR3 has 14 amino acids. Germline V CDR1 and CDR2: SGHAT, FQNNGV. Trimming removed 1 base from V and 6 bases from J, with 12 bases in between. CDR3 loop: CASSLGSPRPEAFF. In nucleotides, the CDR3 is TGTGCCAGCAGCTTAGGGTCGCCGAGGCCTGAAGCTTTCTTT.

This chain uses TRBV11-2 with TRBJ2-7; D not resolved. The CDR3 contains 14 residues. Trimming removed 3 bases at V and 5 bases at J, with 14 bases between. Per the germline V gene, CDR1 is SGHAT and CDR2 is FQNNGV. DNA for the CDR3: TGTGCCAGCAGCTTCCCCGGAATTTTCGACGAGCAGTACTTC. The encoded protein is CASSFPGIFDEQYF.

In its sample, this clone was seen once. The V gene is TRBV18, the J gene TRBJ2-1, with D possibly called TRBD1 or TRBD2 (5 bases each). The CDR3 runs to 14 residues. V was pared by 3 bases and J by 6 bases, with 12 bases between. Germline V gene sequence: CDR1 KGHSH, CDR2 LQKENI. CDR3 residues: CASSPRRGVNEQFF. The CDR3, as DNA: TGTGCCAGCTCACCGCGTCGAGGGGTCAATGAGCAGTTCTTC. Full variable domain (missing parts from reference TRBV18 and TRBJ2-1): NAGVMQNPRHLVRRRGQEARLRCSPMKGHSHVYWYRQLPEEGLKFMVYLQKENIIDESGMPKERFSAEFPKEGPSILRIQQVVRGDSAAYFCASSPRRGVNEQFFGPGTRLTVL.

The chain couples TRBV28 to TRBJ2-2; TRBD2 might be the D (6 bases). The length of the CDR3 is 15 residues. The germline gives CDR1 MDHEN, CDR2 SYDVKM. V shed 6 bases and J shed 4 bases, with 15 bases lying between them. The CDR3 region has the DNA TGTGCCAGCAGGGGTGGAGGGTCCGTCACCGGGGAGCTGTTTTTT. Its translation: CASRGGGSVTGELFF. The full variable domain, rest sourced from reference TRBV28 and TRBJ2-2, is DVKVTQSSRYLVKRTGEKVFLECVQDMDHENMFWYRQDPGLGLRLIYFSYDVKMKEKGDIPEGYSVSREKKERFSLILESASTNQTSMYLCASRGGGSVTGELFFGEGSRLTVL.

CDR3 nucleotide sequence: TGTGCCAGCAGTCCCAGATTCGGCGGGGAGCTGTTTTTT. Its translation: CASSPRFGGELFF. The chain combines TRBV27 with TRBJ2-2; D is unresolved. The germline gives CDR1 MNHEY, CDR2 SMNVEV (reference sequence). Trimming took 5 bases from V and 7 from J, leaving 11 bases between them. The CDR3 consists of 13 residues.